These 24 T cell receptor beta chains were sequenced from one sample in a study of blood T cell repertoires in COVID-19. Generated by immunoSEQ multiplex PCR, the TCRdb table keeps only in-frame clones and is missing some. The repertoire holds some 350,000 clones, 90% seen once, with about 6.8% in the top ten. Sequencing was carried out using peripheral blood. Receptor source: a man aged 18-30 years with active or convalescent COVID-19.

The genes are TRBV10-3 and TRBJ2-3; 7 bases match TRBD1. CDR1 and CDR2 (germline): ENHRY, SYGVKD. The CDR3 runs to 15 residues. With V trimmed by 3 bases and J by 1 base, 4 bases remained unmatched. The CDR3 coding sequence is TGTGCCATCAGTGAACTTGACAGGGGCACAGATACGCAGTATTTT. This codes for CAISELDRGTDTQYF.

The chain recombines TRBV7-9 with TRBJ1-2; 10 positions agree with TRBD1. This CDR3 region has 15 residues. Trimming took 5 bases from V and 4 from J; bases not matched to a gene: 7. Germline assignment: CDR1 SEHNR and CDR2 FQNEAQ (reference sequence). CDR3 nucleotides: TGTGCCAGCAGCGTCGACAGGGGGCAAAGCTATGGCTACACCTTC. Translated: CASSVDRGQSYGYTF.

This clone came up once. The chain carries TRBV19 and TRBJ1-5; D may be TRBD1 (5 bases). The CDR3 runs 15 residues. CDR1 and CDR2 (germline): LNHDA, SQIVND (reference sequence). Trimming stripped 5 bases from V and 0 bases from J, with 11 bases between. CDR3 in DNA: TGTGCCAGTAGTGCCATGGACAATAGCAATCAGCCCCAGCATTTT. This sequence encodes CASSAMDNSNQPQHF.

This chain connects TRBV4-3 to TRBJ2-3, with a weak D call TRBD2 (6 bases). The germline V and J ends were trimmed by 4 bases and 5 bases, with 16 bases remaining between them. In germline, CDR1 is LGHNA, CDR2 YSLEER. The CDR3 is 15 residues long. CDR3 DNA sequence: TGCGCCAGCAGCCGGATGGGGGGTGTCGGAGATACGCAGTATTTT. Residues: CASSRMGGVGDTQYF.

V and J are TRBV3-1 (or the pseudogene TRBV3-2) and TRBJ1-5; TRBD1 matches 9 bases. Germline CDR1 is LGHDT and CDR2 is YNNKEL (reference sequence). Losses at the gene ends were 1 base for V and 4 bases for J; bases not matched to a gene: 2. The CDR3 is 15 residues long. CDR3 bases: TGTGCCAGCAGCCAAGGGGACAGGGTAAATCAGCCCCAGCATTTT. Amino acid sequence: CASSQGDRVNQPQHF.

The V gene is TRBV28, the J gene TRBJ1-1; D possibly corresponds to TRBD1 (5 bases). The CDR3 is 14 amino acids. Germline V gene sequence: CDR1 MDHEN, CDR2 SYDVKM. The V end was cut by 7 bases, the J end by 5 bases, with 17 bases between. The CDR3 is CASKPQGLGTEAFF. As DNA, the CDR3 is TGTGCCAGCAAGCCGCAGGGACTGGGAACTGAAGCTTTCTTT. Looking up the rest from reference TRBV28 and TRBJ1-1 gives the full variable domain: DVKVTQSSRYLVKRTGEKVFLECVQDMDHENMFWYRQDPGLGLRLIYFSYDVKMKEKGDIPEGYSVSREKKERFSLILESASTNQTSMYLCASKPQGLGTEAFFGQGTRLTVV.

The gene calls are TRBV7-2 and TRBJ2-4; D is possibly TRBD1 (6 bases). The CDR3 consists of 13 residues. V lost 4 bases, J lost 6 bases, and 10 bases lay in between. The germline V gene encodes CDR1 SGHTA and CDR2 FQGNSA. The CDR3 bases are TGTGCCAGCAGCTACCGAGGGGGAAACATTCAGTACTTC. This gives the protein CASSYRGGNIQYF.

A remark on this clone: A read error may account for a junction end that differs from germline. This chain joins TRBV10-3 and TRBJ1-1, with TRBD1 identical over 8 bases. The V gene's germline CDR1 is ENHRY and CDR2 SYGVKD. The CDR3 totals 13 residues. The DNA for the CDR3 is TGTGCCATCAGTGGACAGGGGAACCCTGAAGCTTTCTTT. Translation: CAISGQGNPEAFF.

The rearrangement links TRBV6-5 to TRBJ1-1; TRBD1 might be the D (5 bases). V was trimmed by 6 bases and J by 7 bases, leaving 18 bases between them. Germline assignment: CDR1 MNHEY and CDR2 SVGAGI. The CDR3 contains 14 residues. CDR3 DNA: TGTGCCAGCAGCACCATGGGGTTTAGGGGTGAAGCTTTCTTT. Amino acids: CASSTMGFRGEAFF.

The rearrangement joins TRBV10-3 to TRBJ2-7, with 7 nucleotides matching TRBD1. V shed 4 bases, J shed 5 bases, and the junction held 5 bases outside the gene matches. The germline V gene encodes CDR1 ENHRY and CDR2 SYGVKD. This CDR3 region has 13 residues. The CDR3 DNA sequence: TGTGCCATCAGTGTGACAGGGATTCACGAGCAGTACTTC. This codes for CAISVTGIHEQYF.

The chain links TRBV14 to TRBJ1-2; 8 bases agree with TRBD1. The CDR3 covers 14 residues. Germline V gene sequence: CDR1 SGHDN, CDR2 FVKESK. V gave up 2 bases and J gave up 8 bases; unmatched junction bases: 7. CDR3 amino acids: CASSQQDRVGGYTF. The CDR3 region has the DNA TGTGCCAGCAGCCAACAGGACAGGGTTGGGGGCTACACCTTC.

This clone has just one count. CDR3 DNA sequence: TGCGCCAGCAACGAGGGAGGGGGACAAGATACGCAGTATTTT. It encodes CASNEGGGQDTQYF. The chain uses TRBV5-1 and TRBJ2-3; weak D call: TRBD2 (7 bases). Germline V CDR1 and CDR2: SGHRS, YFSETQ. Trimming pared 6 bases from V and 5 bases from J, leaving 16 bases between. CDR3 length equals 14 residues.

The chain carries TRBV7-9 and TRBJ1-3; 10 nucleotides align to TRBD1. V lost 6 bases, J lost 4 bases, and 9 bases stayed unmatched. Per the germline V gene, CDR1 is SEHNR and CDR2 is FQNEAQ (reference sequence). This CDR3 has 16 amino acids. The CDR3 protein is CASRPGTGDQGNTIYF. The CDR3 DNA follows: TGTGCCAGCAGACCCGGGACAGGGGATCAGGGAAACACCATATATTTT.

Comments on this clone: The sample carries other DNA sequences with the same CDR3. The V gene is TRBV5-1, the J gene TRBJ2-7; 8 bases fit TRBD2. Trimming cost V 1 base and J 2 bases; bases outside gene matches: 2. CDR3 length: 14 amino acids. CDR1 is SGHRS, CDR2 YFSETQ, per germline. The CDR3 nucleotides read TGCGCCAGCAGCTTGCTCGGGGGGGCCTACGAGCAGTACTTC. Protein product: CASSLLGGAYEQYF.

The chain uses TRBV9 and TRBJ2-5, with a weak D call TRBD1 (6 bases). The CDR3 is 11 amino acids. Germline CDR1 and CDR2: SGDLS and YYNGEE. The V gene lost 4 bases and the J gene lost 8 bases, with 9 bases spanning the gap. CDR3 sequence reads: CASSSQGTQYF. CDR3 DNA sequence: TGTGCCAGCAGCTCACAGGGTACCCAGTACTTC.

The chain's CDR3 is CASSELLRETQYF. DNA for the CDR3: TGTGCCAGCAGTGAGTTATTGAGGGAGACCCAGTACTTC. The gene calls are TRBV2 and TRBJ2-5; D is uncertain. The length of the CDR3 is 13 residues. Germline V lookup: CDR1 SNHLY, CDR2 FYNNEI. The ends were cut back, 3 bases at V and 5 bases at J, with 10 bases in the middle.

This clone was observed a single time. The chain is built from TRBV27 and TRBJ2-7; 7 bases match TRBD1. V shed 7 bases and J 6 bases; nucleotides not matched to a gene: 12. Per the germline V gene, CDR1 is MNHEY and CDR2 is SMNVEV (reference sequence). CDR3 length equals 14 residues. The DNA of the CDR3 is TGTGCCAGCAATTTTAGACAGGGTTCGTTCGAGCAGTACTTC. As protein: CASNFRQGSFEQYF.

V gene TRBV7-3 combines with J gene TRBJ2-3, with 11 bases matching TRBD2. Germline V gene lookup returns CDR1 SGHTA and CDR2 FQGTGA. The CDR3 contains 16 residues. V was clipped by 5 bases and J by 3 bases; unmatched bases: 7. CDR3: CASSLSGLAGTDTQYF. The CDR3 region has the DNA TGTGCCAGCAGCCTATCTGGACTAGCGGGTACAGATACGCAGTATTTT.

A single count supports this clone. V gene TRBV19 combines with J gene TRBJ2-7; 8 bases match TRBD1. After removal of 9 bases from V and 2 bases from J, the junction contained 18 bases not matched to a gene. The CDR3 is made up of 17 amino acids. From germline, CDR1 is LNHDA and CDR2 SQIVND (reference sequence). The CDR3 reads CASPPGQGVSLPYEQYF. CDR3 nucleotides: TGTGCCAGCCCACCCGGACAGGGCGTCTCTTTACCCTACGAGCAGTACTTC.

The J gene is TRBJ2-1, the V gene TRBV7-3; TRBD1 matches 9 bases. V gave up 5 bases and J gave up 0 bases; unmatched junction bases: 8. There are 17 residues in the CDR3. CDR1 is SGHTA and CDR2 is FQGTGA in the germline V gene. The DNA of the CDR3 is TGTGCCAGCAGCGGGCGGACAGGGGTGACCTCCTACAATGAGCAGTTCTTC. It codes for CASSGRTGVTSYNEQFF.

V and J are TRBV24-1 and TRBJ2-1, with D perhaps matching TRBD2 (6 bases). The V gene lost 10 bases and the J gene lost 7 bases, with 13 bases spanning the gap. Germline CDR1 reads KGHDR; CDR2 reads SFDVKD. CDR3 length equals 12 residues. CDR3 nucleotide sequence: TGTGCCACGGCGCGGGGTGAAAATGAGCAGTTCTTC. Amino acid sequence: CATARGENEQFF.

The genes are TRBV4-1 and TRBJ2-7, with D possibly matching TRBD2 (5 bases). Per the germline V gene, CDR1 is MGHRA and CDR2 is YSYEKL. The CDR3 extends over 14 amino acids. Trimming shortened V by 6 bases and J by 0 bases, and 12 bases separated the two germline ends. The CDR3 spells CASSHTSSSYEQYF. The CDR3 DNA reads TGCGCCAGCAGTCACACTAGTAGCTCCTACGAGCAGTACTTC.

The chain has TRBV5-4 and TRBJ1-2, with a possible D match to TRBD1 (6 bases). This CDR3 is built from 13 residues. Germline values: CDR1 SGHNT, CDR2 YYREEE (reference sequence). Trimming left V 4 bases short and J 8 bases short, with 15 bases between. DNA for the CDR3: TGTGCCAGCAGCCATACAGGGTCAGGAGGCTACACCTTC. Amino acid sequence: CASSHTGSGGYTF.

V is TRBV14 and J is TRBJ1-2, with TRBD1 matching over 7 bases. The CDR3 runs 14 residues. V gave up 1 base and J gave up 8 bases; unmatched junction bases: 7. Germline CDR1 is SGHDN and CDR2 is FVKESK. The CDR3 nucleotides are TGTGCCAGCAGCCAAGGTTGGACAGGCGACGGCTACACCTTC. Translation: CASSQGWTGDGYTF.